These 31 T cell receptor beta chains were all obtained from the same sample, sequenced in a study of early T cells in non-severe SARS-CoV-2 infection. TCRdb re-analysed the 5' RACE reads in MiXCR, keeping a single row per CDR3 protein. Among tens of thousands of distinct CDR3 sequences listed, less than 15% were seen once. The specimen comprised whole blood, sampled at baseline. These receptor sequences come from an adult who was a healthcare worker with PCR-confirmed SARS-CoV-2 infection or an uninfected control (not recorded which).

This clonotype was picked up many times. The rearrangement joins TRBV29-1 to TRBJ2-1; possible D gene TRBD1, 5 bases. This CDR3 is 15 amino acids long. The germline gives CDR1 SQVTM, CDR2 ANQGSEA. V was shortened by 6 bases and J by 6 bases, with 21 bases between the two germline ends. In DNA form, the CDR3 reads TGCAGCGTAGAGTCGATCCCAGGGCGATTCAATGAGCAGTTCTTC. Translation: CSVESIPGRFNEQFF.

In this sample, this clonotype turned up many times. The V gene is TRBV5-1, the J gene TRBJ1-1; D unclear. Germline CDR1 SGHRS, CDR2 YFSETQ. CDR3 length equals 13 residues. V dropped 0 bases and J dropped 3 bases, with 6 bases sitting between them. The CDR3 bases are TGCGCCAGCAGCTTGGTTGGGGACACTGAAGCTTTCTTT. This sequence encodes CASSLVGDTEAFF. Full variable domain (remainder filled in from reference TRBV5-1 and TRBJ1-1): KAGVTQTPRYLIKTRGQQVTLSCSPISGHRSVSWYQQTPGQGLQFLFEYFSETQRNKGNFPGRFSGRQFSNSRSEMNVSTLELGDSALYLCASSLVGDTEAFFGQGTRLTVV.

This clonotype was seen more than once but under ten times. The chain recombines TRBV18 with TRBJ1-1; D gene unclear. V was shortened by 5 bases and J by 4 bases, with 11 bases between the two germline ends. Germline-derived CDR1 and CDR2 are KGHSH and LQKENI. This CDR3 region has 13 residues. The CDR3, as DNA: TGTGCCAGCTCAGCCCCGGGGATCACTGAAGCTTTCTTT. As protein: CASSAPGITEAFF.

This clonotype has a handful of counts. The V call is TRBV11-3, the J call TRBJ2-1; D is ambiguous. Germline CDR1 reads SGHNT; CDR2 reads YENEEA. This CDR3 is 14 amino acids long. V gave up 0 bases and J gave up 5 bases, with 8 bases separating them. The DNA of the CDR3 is TGTGCCAGCAGCTTAGACGGCCCCAACAATGAGCAGTTCTTC. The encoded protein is CASSLDGPNNEQFF. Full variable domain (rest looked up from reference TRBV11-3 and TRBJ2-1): EAGVVQSPRYKIIEKKQPVAFWCNPISGHNTLYWYLQNLGQGPELLIRYENEEAVDDSQLPKDRFSAERLKGVDSTLKIQPAELGDSAVYLCASSLDGPNNEQFFGPGTRLTVL.

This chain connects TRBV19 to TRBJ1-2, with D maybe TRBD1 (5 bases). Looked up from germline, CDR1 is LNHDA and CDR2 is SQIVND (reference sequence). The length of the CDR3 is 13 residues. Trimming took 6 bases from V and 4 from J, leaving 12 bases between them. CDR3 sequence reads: CASSSRQIYGYTF. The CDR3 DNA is TGTGCCAGTAGCTCACGACAGATCTATGGCTACACCTTC.

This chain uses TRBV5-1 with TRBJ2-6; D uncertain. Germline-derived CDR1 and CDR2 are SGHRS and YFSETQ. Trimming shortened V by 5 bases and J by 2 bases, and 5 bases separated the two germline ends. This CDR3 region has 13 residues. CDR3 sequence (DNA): TGCGCCAGCAGGGATCCTGGGGCCAACGTCCTGACTTTC. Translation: CASRDPGANVLTF.

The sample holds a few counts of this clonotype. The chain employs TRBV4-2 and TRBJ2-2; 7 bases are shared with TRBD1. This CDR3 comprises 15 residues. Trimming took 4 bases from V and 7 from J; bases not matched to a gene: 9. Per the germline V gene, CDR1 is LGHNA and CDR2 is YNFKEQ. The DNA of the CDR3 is TGTGCCAGCAGCCTGGCAGGGGGAGTAGGCGGGGAGCTGTTTTTT. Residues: CASSLAGGVGGELFF.

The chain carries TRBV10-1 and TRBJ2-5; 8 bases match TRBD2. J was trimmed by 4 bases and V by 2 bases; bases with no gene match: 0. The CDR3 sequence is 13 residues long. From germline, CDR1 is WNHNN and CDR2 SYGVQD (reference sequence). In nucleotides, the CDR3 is TGCGCCAGCAGTGAGAGCGGGAGAGAGACCCAGTACTTC. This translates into CASSESGRETQYF.

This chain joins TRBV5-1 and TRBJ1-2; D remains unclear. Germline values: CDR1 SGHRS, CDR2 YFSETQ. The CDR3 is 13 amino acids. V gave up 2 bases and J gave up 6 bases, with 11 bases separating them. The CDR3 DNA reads TGCGCCAGCAGCTTAAGGACCCAGCATGGCTACACCTTC. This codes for CASSLRTQHGYTF. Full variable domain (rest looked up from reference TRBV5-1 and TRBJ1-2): KAGVTQTPRYLIKTRGQQVTLSCSPISGHRSVSWYQQTPGQGLQFLFEYFSETQRNKGNFPGRFSGRQFSNSRSEMNVSTLELGDSALYLCASSLRTQHGYTFGSGTRLTVV.

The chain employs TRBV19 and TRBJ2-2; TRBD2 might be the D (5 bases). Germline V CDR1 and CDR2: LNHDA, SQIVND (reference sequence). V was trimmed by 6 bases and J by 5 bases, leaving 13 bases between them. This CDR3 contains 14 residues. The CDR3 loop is CASSLSGKTGELFF. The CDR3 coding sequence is TGTGCCAGTAGCCTTTCGGGGAAGACCGGGGAGCTGTTTTTT.

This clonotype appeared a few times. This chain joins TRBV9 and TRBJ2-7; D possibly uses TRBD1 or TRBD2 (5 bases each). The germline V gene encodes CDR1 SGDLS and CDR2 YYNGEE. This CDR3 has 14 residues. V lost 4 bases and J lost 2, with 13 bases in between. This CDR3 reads CASSLRDGAYEQYF. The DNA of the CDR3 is TGTGCCAGCAGCCTCCGGGACGGTGCCTACGAGCAGTACTTC. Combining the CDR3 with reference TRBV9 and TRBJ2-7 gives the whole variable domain DSGVTQTPKHLITATGQRVTLRCSPRSGDLSVYWYQQSLDQGLQFLIQYYNGEERAKGNILERFSAQQFPDLHSELNLSSLELGDSALYFCASSLRDGAYEQYFGPGTRLTVT.

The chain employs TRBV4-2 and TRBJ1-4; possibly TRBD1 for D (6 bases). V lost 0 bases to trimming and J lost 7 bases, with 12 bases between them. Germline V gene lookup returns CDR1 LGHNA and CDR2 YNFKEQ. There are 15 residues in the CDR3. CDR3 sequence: CASSQEGTKAEKLFF. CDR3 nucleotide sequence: TGTGCCAGCAGCCAAGAGGGGACAAAGGCTGAAAAACTGTTTTTT.

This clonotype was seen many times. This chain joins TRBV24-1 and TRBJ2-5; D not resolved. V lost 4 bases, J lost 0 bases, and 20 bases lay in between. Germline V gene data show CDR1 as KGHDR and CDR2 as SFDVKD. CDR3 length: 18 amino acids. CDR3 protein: CATSDLRTLRLDQETQYF. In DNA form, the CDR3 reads TGTGCCACCAGTGACCTGAGAACTCTTCGTTTGGACCAAGAGACCCAGTACTTC.

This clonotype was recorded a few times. The CDR3 sequence is CASSQVLDTQYF. CDR3 DNA sequence: TGCGCCAGCAGCCAAGTTCTAGATACGCAGTATTTT. J is TRBJ2-3 and V is TRBV4-1; D gene ambiguous. V was cut by 1 base and J by 5 bases, with 4 bases left in between. Germline CDR1 MGHRA, CDR2 YSYEKL. The CDR3 has 12 amino acids.

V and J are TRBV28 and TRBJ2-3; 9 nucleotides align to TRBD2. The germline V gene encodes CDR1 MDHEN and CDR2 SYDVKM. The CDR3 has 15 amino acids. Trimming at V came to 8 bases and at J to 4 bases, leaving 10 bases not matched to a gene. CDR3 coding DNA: TGTGCCAGCCGGTCCGGGACTAGCCTTGCAGATACGCAGTATTTT. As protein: CASRSGTSLADTQYF.

The CDR3 DNA reads TGCGCCAGCAGCCAAGTAGGGGACAGATTTAATGAGCAGTTCTTC. Encoded protein: CASSQVGDRFNEQFF. V usage is TRBV4-1 and J usage is TRBJ2-1, with 7 bases identical to TRBD1. The CDR3 totals 15 residues. J was trimmed by 7 bases and V by 1 base; bases with no gene match: 7. Germline V gene data show CDR1 as MGHRA and CDR2 as YSYEKL.

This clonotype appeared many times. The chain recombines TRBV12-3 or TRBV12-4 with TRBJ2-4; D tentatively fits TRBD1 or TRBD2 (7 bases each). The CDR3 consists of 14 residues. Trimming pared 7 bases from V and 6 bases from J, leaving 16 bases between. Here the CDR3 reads CASTQGGGVNIQYF. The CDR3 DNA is TGTGCCAGCACCCAGGGGGGGGGAGTAAACATTCAGTACTTC.

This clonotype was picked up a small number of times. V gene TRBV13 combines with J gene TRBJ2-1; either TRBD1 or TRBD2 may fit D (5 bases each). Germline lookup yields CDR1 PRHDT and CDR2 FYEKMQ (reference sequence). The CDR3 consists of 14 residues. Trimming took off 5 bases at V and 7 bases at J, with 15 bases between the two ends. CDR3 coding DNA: TGTGCCAGCAGCCCGTCCCCGGGGCCGAATGAGCAGTTCTTC. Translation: CASSPSPGPNEQFF.

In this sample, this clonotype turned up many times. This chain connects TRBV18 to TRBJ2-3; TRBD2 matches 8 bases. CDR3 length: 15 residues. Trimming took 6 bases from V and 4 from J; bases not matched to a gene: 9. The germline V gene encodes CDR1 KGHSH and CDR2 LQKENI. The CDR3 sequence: CASSRRTSMADTQYF. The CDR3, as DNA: TGTGCCAGCTCCCGAAGGACTAGCATGGCAGATACGCAGTATTTT. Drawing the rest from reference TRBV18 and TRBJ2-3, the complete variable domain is NAGVMQNPRHLVRRRGQEARLRCSPMKGHSHVYWYRQLPEEGLKFMVYLQKENIIDESGMPKERFSAEFPKEGPSILRIQQVVRGDSAAYFCASSRRTSMADTQYFGPGTRLTVL.

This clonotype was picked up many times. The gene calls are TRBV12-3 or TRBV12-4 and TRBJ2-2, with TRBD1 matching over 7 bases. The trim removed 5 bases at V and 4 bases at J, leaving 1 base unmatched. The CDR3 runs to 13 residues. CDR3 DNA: TGTGCCAGCAGTCCAGGGGGCACCGGGGAGCTGTTTTTT. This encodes CASSPGGTGELFF.

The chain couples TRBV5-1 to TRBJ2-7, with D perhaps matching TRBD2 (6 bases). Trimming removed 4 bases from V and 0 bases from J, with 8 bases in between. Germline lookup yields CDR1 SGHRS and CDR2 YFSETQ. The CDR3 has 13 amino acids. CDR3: CASSGGASYEQYF. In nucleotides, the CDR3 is TGCGCCAGCAGCGGAGGGGCCTCCTACGAGCAGTACTTC.

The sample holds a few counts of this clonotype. CDR3: CASSRRGPDGNEQFF. The CDR3 DNA reads TGTGCCAGCAGCCGAAGGGGGCCGGATGGGAATGAGCAGTTCTTC. The chain combines TRBV7-2 with TRBJ2-1; 7 bases map to TRBD1. This CDR3 is 15 amino acids long. The V and J ends lost 5 bases and 7 bases, in that order; junction bases with no gene match: 11. CDR1 and CDR2 (germline): SGHTA, FQGNSA.

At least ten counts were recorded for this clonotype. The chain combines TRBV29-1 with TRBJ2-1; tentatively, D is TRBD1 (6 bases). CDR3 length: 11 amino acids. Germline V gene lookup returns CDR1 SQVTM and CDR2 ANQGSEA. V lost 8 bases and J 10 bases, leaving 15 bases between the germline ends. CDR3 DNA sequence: TGCAGCAGTCGTTGGACAGAAGAGCAGTTCTTC. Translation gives CSSRWTEEQFF.

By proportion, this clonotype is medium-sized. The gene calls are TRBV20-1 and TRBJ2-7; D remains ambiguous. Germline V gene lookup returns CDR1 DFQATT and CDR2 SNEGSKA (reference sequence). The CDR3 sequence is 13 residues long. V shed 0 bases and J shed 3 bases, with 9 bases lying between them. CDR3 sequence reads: CSARDLGGYEQYF. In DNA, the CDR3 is TGCAGTGCTAGAGATTTGGGTGGCTACGAGCAGTACTTC.

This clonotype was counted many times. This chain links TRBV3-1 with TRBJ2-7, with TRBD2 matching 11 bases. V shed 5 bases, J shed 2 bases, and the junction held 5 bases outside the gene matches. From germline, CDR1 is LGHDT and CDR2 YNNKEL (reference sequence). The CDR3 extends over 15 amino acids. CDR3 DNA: TGTGCCAGCAGCGAAACTAGCGGGAGCGCCTACGAGCAGTACTTC. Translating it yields CASSETSGSAYEQYF.

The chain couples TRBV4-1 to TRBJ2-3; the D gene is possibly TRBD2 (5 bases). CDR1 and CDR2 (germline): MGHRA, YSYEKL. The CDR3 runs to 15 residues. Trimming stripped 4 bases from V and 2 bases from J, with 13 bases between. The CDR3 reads CASSLADLNTDTQYF. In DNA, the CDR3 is TGCGCCAGCAGCCTGGCGGACTTAAACACAGATACGCAGTATTTT.

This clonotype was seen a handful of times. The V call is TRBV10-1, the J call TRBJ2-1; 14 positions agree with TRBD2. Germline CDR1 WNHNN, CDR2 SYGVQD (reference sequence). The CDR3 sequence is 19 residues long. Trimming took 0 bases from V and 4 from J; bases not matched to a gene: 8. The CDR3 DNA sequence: TGCGCCAGCAGTGAGTCAATAGGGACTAGCGGGAGATTATACAATGAGCAGTTCTTC. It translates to CASSESIGTSGRLYNEQFF.

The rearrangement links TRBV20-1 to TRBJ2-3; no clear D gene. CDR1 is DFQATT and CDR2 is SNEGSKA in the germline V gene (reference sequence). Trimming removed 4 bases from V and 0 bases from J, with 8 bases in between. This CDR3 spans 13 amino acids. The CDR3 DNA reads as TGCAGTGCTACAAGCGCCAGCACAGATACGCAGTATTTT. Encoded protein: CSATSASTDTQYF.

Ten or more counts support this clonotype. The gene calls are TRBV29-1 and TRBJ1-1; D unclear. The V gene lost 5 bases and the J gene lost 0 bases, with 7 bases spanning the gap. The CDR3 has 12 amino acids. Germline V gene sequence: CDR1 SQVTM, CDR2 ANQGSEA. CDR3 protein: CSVLGMNTEAFF. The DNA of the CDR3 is TGCAGCGTTTTAGGGATGAACACTGAAGCTTTCTTT.

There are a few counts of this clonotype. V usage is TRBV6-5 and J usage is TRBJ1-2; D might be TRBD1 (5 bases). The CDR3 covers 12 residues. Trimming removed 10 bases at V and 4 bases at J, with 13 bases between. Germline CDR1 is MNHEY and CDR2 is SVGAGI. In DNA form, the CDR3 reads TGTGCCACGGGGGGGTTAGGCTATGGCTACACCTTC. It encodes CATGGLGYGYTF.

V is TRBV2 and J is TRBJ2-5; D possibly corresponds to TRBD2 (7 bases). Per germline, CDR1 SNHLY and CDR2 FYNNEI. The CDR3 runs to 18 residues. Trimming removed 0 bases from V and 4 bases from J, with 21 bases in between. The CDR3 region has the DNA TGTGCCAGCAGTGAAGCGGGGCAGGACTACAGGGAGGGAGAGACCCAGTACTTC. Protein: CASSEAGQDYREGETQYF.